The T cell receptor (beta chain) under discussion was sequenced for a study of blood T cell repertoires in COVID-19. At the level of the study: Acute and convalescent COVID-19 specimens originated in the United States, Italy and Spain. From T cells, B-cell-depleted T cells, or PBMCs came the material, which was cDNA or gDNA.

Clones were sequenced by immunoSEQ multiplex PCR, and TCRdb holds only the in-frame ones, with some missing. Of about 270,000 clones listed, 75% to 90% were seen once; the top ten hold around 12%. This CDR3 contains 14 residues. Germline lookup yields CDR1 SGDLS and CDR2 YYNGEE. V lost 0 bases and J lost 4; bases outside the gene matches: 3. It was during active infection that Seattle patients were enrolled and then longitudinally followed. The sequenced material came from peripheral blood. V usage is TRBV9 and J usage is TRBJ2-5; 7 positions match TRBD2. The TCR sequence derives from a woman in her seventies with COVID-19, enrolled during active disease. Here the CDR3 DNA reads TGTGCCAGCAGCGTAGGGGGAGGGTTAGAGACCCAGTACTTC. This codes for CASSVGGGLETQYF. Together with reference TRBV9 and TRBJ2-5, the CDR3 gives the full variable domain: DSGVTQTPKHLITATGQRVTLRCSPRSGDLSVYWYQQSLDQGLQFLIQYYNGEERAKGNILERFSAQQFPDLHSELNLSSLELGDSALYFCASSVGGGLETQYFGPGTRLLVL.